These 19 T cell receptor beta chains were all obtained from the same sample, sequenced in a study of T-cell memory formation after mild COVID-19 (dated by TCRdb to 2020 to 2023). The library was prepared using 5' RACE. Sequencing relied on an Illumina NovaSeq 6000. The public reads were reanalyzed by TCRdb: fastp trimming at Q25, MiXCR alignment, in-frame beta chains only. When rows share a CDR3 protein, they turn into one entry using the most common DNA and genes. Present in this sample are 140,000 or so distinct CDR3 sequences, roughly a fifth of which were seen just once. The top ten hold over 2% of the sample. The sequencing input was PBMCs or a T cell subset sorted from them (not recorded which). The source of these receptors is an adult woman who had mild COVID-19 (a few samples of this study predate the infection). The sample titles of this study are shuffled in the database, so cell type and time point are left out; the donor was told from shared clones.

The chain couples TRBV7-8 to TRBJ2-7, with D possibly called TRBD1 or TRBD2 (6 bases each). V was trimmed by 6 bases and J by 2 bases, leaving 17 bases between them. CDR1 is SGHVS, CDR2 FQNEAQ, per germline. The CDR3 extends over 15 amino acids. The CDR3 bases are TGTGCCAGCAGACCCCAGAGGGGGGTAGCCTACGAGCAGTACTTC. It specifies CASRPQRGVAYEQYF. Complete variable domain (other parts from reference TRBV7-8 and TRBJ2-7): GAGVSQSPRYKVAKRGQDVALRCDPISGHVSLFWYQQALGQGPEFLTYFQNEAQLDKSGLPSDRFFAERPEGSVSTLKIQRTQQEDSAVYLCASRPQRGVAYEQYFGPGTRLTVT.

This clonotype has at least ten counts. The V and J genes are TRBV7-2 and TRBJ2-5; no clear D. Between the trimmed V and J ends, which lost 1 base and 5 bases, there was a span of 5 bases. This CDR3 has 12 amino acids. Germline values: CDR1 SGHTA, CDR2 FQGNSA. The CDR3 loop reads CASSLDRETQYF. The CDR3 DNA reads TGTGCCAGCAGCTTAGACCGGGAGACCCAGTACTTC.

This rearrangement joins TRBV18 to TRBJ2-3, with D possibly being TRBD1 (5 bases). The CDR3 runs to 13 residues. Per germline, CDR1 KGHSH and CDR2 LQKENI. The V end was cut by 6 bases, the J end by 3 bases, with 10 bases between. CDR3 protein: CASSGLGTDTQYF. CDR3 in DNA: TGTGCCAGCTCGGGGCTCGGGACAGATACGCAGTATTTT. Full variable domain (remainder filled in from reference TRBV18 and TRBJ2-3): NAGVMQNPRHLVRRRGQEARLRCSPMKGHSHVYWYRQLPEEGLKFMVYLQKENIIDESGMPKERFSAEFPKEGPSILRIQQVVRGDSAAYFCASSGLGTDTQYFGPGTRLTVL.

This CDR3 reads CASSQAQETYEQYF. In nucleotides, the CDR3 is TGTGCCAGCAGCCAAGCACAGGAAACCTACGAGCAGTACTTC. The rearrangement links TRBV4-2 to TRBJ2-7; D might be TRBD1 (5 bases). The V end was cut by 1 base, the J end by 2 bases, with 9 bases between. The CDR3 contains 14 residues. Germline-derived CDR1 and CDR2 are LGHNA and YNFKEQ.

This clonotype was counted a few times. The chain couples TRBV7-8 to TRBJ1-1; no firm D call. The CDR3 totals 18 residues. V lost 4 bases to trimming and J lost 2 bases, with 23 bases between them. Germline CDR1 SGHVS, CDR2 FQNEAQ. CDR3 bases: TGTGCCAGCAGCTCGCGCCGATTACGGTCAACGATAAACACTGAAGCTTTCTTT. Encoded protein: CASSSRRLRSTINTEAFF.

J is TRBJ2-1 and V is TRBV5-1; possibly TRBD2 for D (5 bases). The CDR3 runs 13 residues. V dropped 4 bases and J dropped 2 bases, with 7 bases sitting between them. Germline V gives CDR1 SGHRS, CDR2 YFSETQ. CDR3 coding DNA: TGCGCCAGCAGCCTAGCCCCCTACAATGAGCAGTTCTTC. It codes for CASSLAPYNEQFF.

The V and J genes are TRBV12-3 or TRBV12-4 and TRBJ1-2; D remains ambiguous. V was clipped by 0 bases and J by 4 bases, with 6 bases between them. The CDR3 runs to 13 residues. The CDR3 here is CASSLAGRYGYTF. CDR3 nucleotides: TGTGCCAGCAGTTTAGCAGGGCGCTATGGCTACACCTTC.

This clonotype was seen only a few times. V usage is TRBV6-2 or TRBV6-3 and J usage is TRBJ1-1, with 8 nucleotides matching TRBD1. V lost 5 bases to trimming and J lost 5 bases; unmatched junction nucleotides: 4. CDR3 length: 13 residues. Germline V CDR1 and CDR2: MNHEY, SVGEGT. CDR3 DNA sequence: TGTGCCAGCAGTCGACACAGGGGGACTGAAGCTTTCTTT. Its translation is CASSRHRGTEAFF.

This clonotype was recorded at least ten times. CDR3 nucleotide sequence: TGTGCCAGCAGTGGGCGGTTGGACTTTCAAGAGACCCAGTACTTC. It specifies CASSGRLDFQETQYF. V and J are TRBV12-3 or TRBV12-4 and TRBJ2-5, with a tentative D call TRBD2 (5 bases). The CDR3 has 15 residues. The V end lost 5 bases, the J end lost 2 bases, and 15 bases lay between the germline ends.

This clonotype was seen many times. The V gene is TRBV9, the J gene TRBJ2-1, with 7 bases matching TRBD2. CDR1 is SGDLS, CDR2 YYNGEE, per germline. V trimming: 2 bases; J trimming: 8 bases; junction bases outside the gene matches: 7. This CDR3 comprises 14 residues. DNA for the CDR3: TGTGCCAGCAGCGTGGGCGGGAGTAACTATGAGCAGTTCTTC. It codes for CASSVGGSNYEQFF.

The table lists this clonotype with a count of one. The genes are TRBV12-3 or TRBV12-4 and TRBJ1-2, with a tentative D call TRBD1 (6 bases). Trimming left V 4 bases short and J 7 bases short, with 16 bases between. The CDR3 is 14 amino acids. CDR3 bases: TGTGCCAGCAGTTACGGACAGCGCGAAGGTGGCTACACCTTC. Translated, it gives CASSYGQREGGYTF.

This clonotype has a handful of counts. V usage is TRBV24-1 and J usage is TRBJ2-3; 9 bases map to TRBD2. V lost 4 bases, J lost 7 bases, and 8 bases stayed unmatched. This CDR3 is 15 amino acids long. CDR1 and CDR2 (germline): KGHDR, SFDVKD. This chain's CDR3 is CATSDLGGTSNTQYF. As DNA, the CDR3 is TGTGCCACCAGTGACCTTGGAGGGACTAGCAATACGCAGTATTTT.

The chain carries TRBV20-1 and TRBJ1-5; possibly TRBD1 for D (5 bases). Germline CDR1 is DFQATT and CDR2 is SNEGSKA (reference sequence). The ends were cut back, 1 base at V and 3 bases at J, with 16 bases in the middle. This CDR3 comprises 16 residues. The CDR3 nucleotides are TGCAGTGCTAGAGGGGGGAGGGGAGAGACCAATCAGCCCCAGCATTTT. Protein product: CSARGGRGETNQPQHF.

This clonotype was observed a few times. V usage is TRBV5-4 and J usage is TRBJ1-2; D might be TRBD1 (5 bases). Germline V gene sequence: CDR1 SGHNT, CDR2 YYREEE (reference sequence). The ends were cut back, 3 bases at V and 7 bases at J, with 16 bases in the middle. The CDR3 has 14 amino acids. CDR3 DNA: TGTGCCAGCAGCTCTCCAGGGTCGGGCCGTGGCTACACCTTC. Encoded protein: CASSSPGSGRGYTF.

The chain is built from TRBV7-9 and TRBJ2-2; D is unclear. The CDR3 runs 15 residues. Germline CDR1 SEHNR, CDR2 FQNEAQ (reference sequence). The ends were cut back, 9 bases at V and 4 bases at J, with 18 bases in the middle. Here the CDR3 reads CASLYKGRATGELFF. CDR3 coding DNA: TGTGCCAGTTTATACAAGGGTCGGGCCACCGGGGAGCTGTTTTTT.

The sample holds many counts of this clonotype. V gene TRBV27 combines with J gene TRBJ2-7; TRBD1 matches 9 bases. The CDR3 totals 16 residues. Germline-derived CDR1 and CDR2 are MNHEY and SMNVEV (reference sequence). V lost 4 bases to trimming and J lost 2 bases; unmatched junction nucleotides: 9. The CDR3 reads CASSWRTGVRTYEQYF. The CDR3, as DNA: TGTGCCAGCAGTTGGAGGACAGGGGTTAGGACCTACGAGCAGTACTTC.

The chain uses TRBV10-2 and TRBJ1-2; 10 bases line up with TRBD1. The CDR3 is 15 residues long. Germline-derived CDR1 and CDR2 are WSHSY and SAAADI. The V gene end was trimmed by 4 bases and the J gene end by 4 bases; junction bases not matched to a gene: 6. The CDR3 DNA reads TGCGCCAGCAGTGCAGACAGGGGGCGAGGCTATGGCTACACCTTC. It specifies CASSADRGRGYGYTF.

CDR3 residues: CASSKRDGYNEQFF. The CDR3, as DNA: TGTGCCAGCAGTAAGCGGGACGGATACAATGAGCAGTTCTTC. V usage is TRBV6-5 and J usage is TRBJ2-1, with TRBD2 matching over 7 bases. V lost 5 bases and J lost 4; bases outside the gene matches: 5. Per the germline V gene, CDR1 is MNHEY and CDR2 is SVGAGI. The CDR3 runs to 14 residues.

This clonotype came up a few times. This chain links TRBV7-2 with TRBJ1-5; a weak D match, TRBD1 (6 bases). V gave up 4 bases and J gave up 7 bases, with 26 bases separating them. Germline loops: CDR1 SGHTA, CDR2 FQGNSA. The CDR3 has 18 amino acids. CDR3 residues: CASSSPGHLLGGGQPQHF. Here the CDR3 DNA reads TGTGCCAGCAGCTCTCCGGGACACCTACTAGGGGGAGGACAGCCCCAGCATTTT.